These 27 T cell receptor beta chains were sequenced from one sample in a study of CD8+ T cells in alopecia areata. It was cDNA, reverse transcribed from extracted RNA, that served as the sequencing template. The assay was immunoSEQ multiplex PCR, and TCRdb's table has in-frame clones only and misses some. The repertoire consists of about 140,000 clones, with roughly 82% occurring once and the leading ten covering around 25%. Treatment described: oral pan-JAK inhibitor, 5-10 mg twice daily. Sample: CD8+ T cells sorted from blood, taken at week 4, from a patient treated with tofacitinib. These receptors were obtained from a human donor with alopecia areata.

The chain combines TRBV19 with TRBJ2-7, with D perhaps matching TRBD2 (6 bases). The germline V gene has CDR1 LNHDA and CDR2 SQIVND (reference sequence). The length of the CDR3 is 13 residues. Trimming took 5 bases from V and 4 from J, leaving 12 bases between them. DNA of the CDR3: TGTGCCAGTAGTTCCAGAGGAGGGTACGAGCAGTACTTC. It encodes CASSSRGGYEQYF.

CDR3 in DNA: TGTGCCAGCAGTCCGATAGGGACCTCAACTAATGAAAAACTGTTTTTT. This encodes CASSPIGTSTNEKLFF. The chain recombines TRBV2 with TRBJ1-4; tentatively, D is TRBD1 (5 bases). This CDR3 region has 16 residues. Trimming took off 5 bases at V and 0 bases at J, with 13 bases between the two ends. The V gene's germline CDR1 is SNHLY and CDR2 FYNNEI. Combining the CDR3 with reference TRBV2 and TRBJ1-4 gives the whole variable domain EPEVTQTPSHQVTQMGQEVILRCVPISNHLYFYWYRQILGQKVEFLVSFYNNEISEKSEIFDDQFSVERPDGSNFTLKIRSTKLEDSAMYFCASSPIGTSTNEKLFFGSGTQLSVL.

This sequence joins TRBV7-2 and TRBJ2-3; D tentatively fits TRBD1 or TRBD2 (6 bases each). V lost 1 base, J lost 4 bases, and 15 bases lay in between. Germline lookup yields CDR1 SGHTA and CDR2 FQGNSA. The CDR3 extends over 16 amino acids. The CDR3 DNA is TGTGCCAGCAGCTTAGAGGGGGGCGTATACGCAGATACGCAGTATTTT. Residues: CASSLEGGVYADTQYF.

The rearrangement links TRBV29-1 to TRBJ1-2; 8 nucleotides align to TRBD1. The V and J ends lost 6 bases and 1 base, in that order; junction bases with no gene match: 7. The CDR3 is 14 residues long. The germline CDR1 and CDR2 sequences are SQVTM and ANQGSEA. The CDR3 reads CSVTPTGVNYGYTF. The CDR3 coding sequence is TGCAGCGTGACCCCGACAGGGGTTAACTATGGCTACACCTTC.

The gene calls are TRBV6-5 and TRBJ1-5, with TRBD1 matching over 9 bases. Trimming at V came to 6 bases and at J to 11 bases, leaving 11 bases not matched to a gene. The CDR3 extends over 14 amino acids. Germline lookup yields CDR1 MNHEY and CDR2 SVGAGI. The CDR3 bases are TGTGCCAGCAGCTCCGACAGGGGGGAGTTTGCCCAGCATTTT. It specifies CASSSDRGEFAQHF.

This chain links TRBV25-1 with TRBJ2-7; 9 bases align to TRBD1. CDR1 is MGHDK and CDR2 is SYGVNS in the germline V gene. This CDR3 has 14 amino acids. Unmatched junction bases numbered 3, after V lost 5 bases and J lost 1 base. CDR3 in amino acids: CASSRTGESYEQYF. Here the CDR3 DNA reads TGTGCCAGCAGTCGGACAGGGGAGTCCTACGAGCAGTACTTC.

The chain carries TRBV7-9 and TRBJ1-1; the match to TRBD1 covers 11 bases. The CDR3 contains 16 residues. Germline loops: CDR1 SEHNR, CDR2 FQNEAQ (reference sequence). Trimming cost V 4 bases and J 5 bases; bases outside gene matches: 9. For the CDR3, the DNA is TGTGCCAGCAGCTCCTCACTGGGGACAGGGGGAACTGAAGCTTTCTTT. This encodes CASSSSLGTGGTEAFF.

The genes are TRBV5-6 and TRBJ1-1; no clear D. With 4 bases removed from V and 0 bases from J, the gap between germline ends came to 19 bases. The CDR3 totals 17 residues. Germline V gene sequence: CDR1 SGHDT, CDR2 YYEEEE. The CDR3 region has the DNA TGTGCCAGCAGCCAGTCGGCAGAGCTATATTTGAACACTGAAGCTTTCTTT. This sequence encodes CASSQSAELYLNTEAFF.

The rearrangement joins TRBV9 to TRBJ2-7; D is unclear. The CDR3 length is 13 residues. Germline CDR1 and CDR2: SGDLS and YYNGEE. The V end was cut by 0 bases, the J end by 5 bases, with 9 bases between. The CDR3 reads CASSVDGGNEQYF. Here the CDR3 DNA reads TGTGCCAGCAGCGTAGACGGTGGAAACGAGCAGTACTTC. The whole variable domain, remainder taken from reference TRBV9 and TRBJ2-7, is DSGVTQTPKHLITATGQRVTLRCSPRSGDLSVYWYQQSLDQGLQFLIQYYNGEERAKGNILERFSAQQFPDLHSELNLSSLELGDSALYFCASSVDGGNEQYFGPGTRLTVT.

This clone occurred a few times. V and J are TRBV4-2 and TRBJ2-7; 9 positions match TRBD2. The CDR3 spans 16 residues. The germline gives CDR1 LGHNA, CDR2 YNFKEQ. Losses at the gene ends were 0 bases for V and 4 bases for J; bases not matched to a gene: 7. CDR3: CASSQEASGDYYEQYF. CDR3 coding DNA: TGTGCCAGCAGCCAAGAGGCTAGCGGGGATTATTACGAGCAGTACTTC.

The chain carries TRBV7-8 and TRBJ2-1; possible D gene TRBD2, 5 bases. The V end was cut by 1 base, the J end by 0 bases, with 10 bases between. The CDR3 spans 16 residues. Germline CDR1 reads SGHVS; CDR2 reads FQNEAQ. The CDR3 protein is CASSLVTGNSYNEQFF. For the CDR3, the DNA is TGTGCCAGCAGCTTAGTTACGGGAAACTCCTACAATGAGCAGTTCTTC.

This clone has only a few counts. The chain couples TRBV5-4 to TRBJ2-3; 13 bases are shared with TRBD2. Germline V gene data show CDR1 as SGHNT and CDR2 as YYREEE (reference sequence). Germline trimming cut 4 bases from V and 4 bases from J; bases unmatched to any gene: 12. The CDR3 runs 18 residues. The CDR3 DNA sequence: TGTGCCAGCAGCCAAGAAGCGGGGACTAGCGGGGAGGCAGATACGCAGTATTTT. It translates to CASSQEAGTSGEADTQYF.

The chain joins TRBV11-1 to TRBJ2-7; D ambiguous. The V end was cut by 4 bases, the J end by 2 bases, with 12 bases between. CDR1 is SGHAT and CDR2 is FQDESV in the germline V gene (reference sequence). The CDR3 sequence is 14 residues long. The CDR3, as DNA: TGTGCCAGCAGCTCGTCGACCCGAACCTACGAGCAGTACTTC. This sequence encodes CASSSSTRTYEQYF.

The chain carries TRBV7-9 and TRBJ2-3; possibly TRBD1 or TRBD2 for D (5 bases each). This CDR3 region has 15 residues. Germline V CDR1 and CDR2: SEHNR, FQNEAQ (reference sequence). The V end lost 1 base, the J end lost 0 bases, and 8 bases lay between the germline ends. The CDR3 here is CASSLGDGSTDTQYF. The DNA for the CDR3 is TGTGCCAGCAGCTTAGGGGACGGGAGCACAGATACGCAGTATTTT.

This chain links TRBV7-2 with TRBJ2-5, with TRBD2 matching 10 bases. Unmatched junction bases numbered 4, after V lost 1 base and J lost 5 bases. CDR1 is SGHTA, CDR2 FQGNSA, per germline. CDR3 size: 15 residues. CDR3 DNA: TGTGCCAGCAGCTTAGATTCGACTAGCGGGGAGACCCAGTACTTC. Residues: CASSLDSTSGETQYF.

This clone was counted between two and nine times. The CDR3 DNA sequence: TGTGCCAGCAGCTTCAGGGAGCATGGCGGCTATGGCTACACCTTC. Residues: CASSFREHGGYGYTF. The chain carries TRBV9 and TRBJ1-2, with TRBD1 as a possible D gene (5 bases). V gave up 4 bases and J gave up 4 bases, with 17 bases separating them. Germline V gene sequence: CDR1 SGDLS, CDR2 YYNGEE. There are 15 residues in the CDR3.

The chain carries TRBV11-2 and TRBJ2-7, with 10 nucleotides matching TRBD1. From germline, CDR1 is SGHAT and CDR2 FQNNGV. J was trimmed by 5 bases and V by 4 bases; bases with no gene match: 8. This CDR3 contains 15 residues. The CDR3 coding sequence is TGTGCCAGCAGCTCCACCGGGACAGGGGACCACGAGCAGTACTTC. The encoded protein is CASSSTGTGDHEQYF.

This clone showed up just a few times. The chain recombines TRBV12-5 with TRBJ2-5; 7 bases map to TRBD2. Germline V CDR1 and CDR2: LGHNT, FRNRAP. V lost 6 bases to trimming and J lost 3 bases; unmatched junction nucleotides: 7. This CDR3 is built from 14 residues. CDR3 residues: CASGTPGLKETQYF. For the CDR3, the DNA is TGTGCTAGTGGGACCCCGGGACTAAAAGAGACCCAGTACTTC.

The CDR3 DNA reads as TGTGCCAGCAGTCTCCTCGGTGGACAGGGGTCCTACGAGCAGTACTTC. It is translated as CASSLLGGQGSYEQYF. The chain uses TRBV27 and TRBJ2-7; 9 bases map to TRBD1. There are 16 residues in the CDR3. Germline V gene lookup returns CDR1 MNHEY and CDR2 SMNVEV (reference sequence). Losses at the gene ends were 5 bases for V and 1 base for J; bases not matched to a gene: 9.

This sequence joins TRBV6-5 and TRBJ1-6, with D possibly TRBD1 on 5 matching bases. The ends were cut back, 6 bases at V and 5 bases at J, with 14 bases in the middle. The germline gives CDR1 MNHEY, CDR2 SVGAGI. The CDR3 length is 15 residues. CDR3 DNA sequence: TGTGCCAGCAGCCCCGACAGAGCTCATAATTCACCCCTCCACTTT. Residues: CASSPDRAHNSPLHF.

This chain uses TRBV7-2 with TRBJ1-1; D may be TRBD1 (6 bases). This CDR3 has 13 amino acids. Trimming left V 11 bases short and J 0 bases short, with 13 bases between. From germline, CDR1 is SGHTA and CDR2 FQGNSA. The CDR3 region is CAGGAGVNTEAFF. CDR3 nucleotide sequence: TGTGCCGGCGGGGCAGGGGTGAACACTGAAGCTTTCTTT.

The V call is TRBV5-6, the J call TRBJ1-1; no clear D gene. Germline values: CDR1 SGHDT, CDR2 YYEEEE. The CDR3 is 14 residues long. V lost 0 bases and J lost 5, with 11 bases in between. The CDR3 DNA reads as TGTGCCAGCAGCTTGGGAGGACTAGGGACTGAAGCTTTCTTT. Protein sequence: CASSLGGLGTEAFF.

The chain couples TRBV4-1 to TRBJ1-2; maybe TRBD1 (5 bases). Germline V gene lookup returns CDR1 MGHRA and CDR2 YSYEKL. The CDR3 consists of 15 residues. Trimming pared 1 base from V and 6 bases from J, leaving 15 bases between. The CDR3 loop is CASSQVTQGGNGYTF. CDR3 nucleotide sequence: TGCGCCAGCAGCCAAGTCACCCAGGGAGGAAATGGCTACACCTTC.

This chain uses TRBV2 with TRBJ2-7; D may be TRBD1 (6 bases). Trimming pared 8 bases from V and 3 bases from J, leaving 8 bases between. This CDR3 has 11 residues. Germline CDR1 and CDR2: SNHLY and FYNNEI. The CDR3 sequence is CASSGDYEQYF. The CDR3 DNA reads as TGTGCCAGCTCAGGGGACTACGAGCAGTACTTC.

The chain links TRBV6-5 to TRBJ2-1; 11 bases are shared with TRBD1. V dropped 0 bases and J dropped 7; count of bases not matched to a gene: 2. The germline gives CDR1 MNHEY, CDR2 SVGAGI. The CDR3 contains 15 residues. The CDR3 reads CASSYSRDRGNEQFF. The CDR3 DNA reads TGTGCCAGCAGTTACTCCCGGGACAGGGGGAATGAGCAGTTCTTC.

J is TRBJ2-3 and V is TRBV11-2; 9 bases line up with TRBD1. The length of the CDR3 is 15 residues. J lost 4 bases, V lost 5 bases, and 7 bases had no gene match. From germline, CDR1 is SGHAT and CDR2 FQNNGV. The CDR3 nucleotides read TGTGCCAGCAGCGTGACAGGGGGGACAGCAGATACGCAGTATTTT. The encoded protein is CASSVTGGTADTQYF.

The chain joins TRBV27 to TRBJ2-7; D not certain. CDR3 length equals 18 residues. Per germline, CDR1 MNHEY and CDR2 SMNVEV (reference sequence). Between the trimmed V and J ends, which lost 0 bases and 0 bases, there was a span of 18 bases. The CDR3 region has the DNA TGTGCCAGCAGTTTATCGATTGGCGAGGTCCTAAGCTCCTACGAGCAGTACTTC. It yields the protein CASSLSIGEVLSSYEQYF.